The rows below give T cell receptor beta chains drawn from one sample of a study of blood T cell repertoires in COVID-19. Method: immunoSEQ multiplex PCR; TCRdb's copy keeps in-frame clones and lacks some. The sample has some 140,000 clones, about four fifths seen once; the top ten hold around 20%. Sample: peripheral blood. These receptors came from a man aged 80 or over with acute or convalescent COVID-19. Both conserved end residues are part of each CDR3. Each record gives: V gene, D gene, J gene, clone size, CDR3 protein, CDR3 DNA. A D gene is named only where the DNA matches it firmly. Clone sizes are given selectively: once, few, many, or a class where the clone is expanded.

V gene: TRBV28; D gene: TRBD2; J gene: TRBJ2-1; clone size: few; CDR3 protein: CASSRLAGGNNEQFF; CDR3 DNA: TGTGCCAGCAGCCGACTAGCGGGGGGAAACAATGAGCAGTTCTTC
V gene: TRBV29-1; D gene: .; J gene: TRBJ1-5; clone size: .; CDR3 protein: CSVTTGTNQPQHF; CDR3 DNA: TGCAGCGTAACCACAGGGACAAATCAGCCCCAGCATTTT
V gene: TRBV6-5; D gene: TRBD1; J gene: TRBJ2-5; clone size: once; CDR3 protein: CVSRDAGTVKETQYF; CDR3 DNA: TGTGTCAGCAGAGACGCCGGGACAGTGAAAGAGACCCAGTACTTC
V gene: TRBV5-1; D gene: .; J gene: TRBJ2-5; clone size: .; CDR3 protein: CASSLVAKETQYF; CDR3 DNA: TGCGCCAGCAGCTTGGTAGCCAAAGAGACCCAGTACTTC
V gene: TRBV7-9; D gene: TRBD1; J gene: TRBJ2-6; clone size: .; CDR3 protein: CASSPATGVSGANVLTF; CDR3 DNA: TGTGCCAGCAGCCCCGCAACAGGGGTCTCTGGGGCCAACGTCCTGACTTTC
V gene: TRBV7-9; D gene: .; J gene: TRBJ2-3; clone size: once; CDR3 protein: CASSLALRKDTDTQYF; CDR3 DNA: TGTGCCAGCAGCTTAGCGTTGAGGAAGGACACAGATACGCAGTATTTT
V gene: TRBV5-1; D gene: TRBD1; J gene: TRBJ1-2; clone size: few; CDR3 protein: CASSSGWDRSNYGYTF; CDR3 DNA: TGCGCCAGCAGCTCGGGGTGGGACAGATCTAACTATGGCTACACCTTC
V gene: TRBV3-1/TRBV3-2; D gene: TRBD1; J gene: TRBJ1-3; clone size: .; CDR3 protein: CASSRSYRGSGNTIYF; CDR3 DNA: TGTGCCAGCAGCCGATCATACAGGGGATCTGGAAACACCATATATTTT
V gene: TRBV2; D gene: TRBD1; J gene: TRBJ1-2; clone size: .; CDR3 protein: CASNEQGAGNGYTF; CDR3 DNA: TGTGCCAGCAATGAGCAGGGGGCGGGAAATGGCTACACCTTC
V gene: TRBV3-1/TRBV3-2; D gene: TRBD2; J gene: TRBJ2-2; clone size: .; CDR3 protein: CASSQGRSGGKTGELFF; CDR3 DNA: TGTGCCAGCAGCCAAGGGCGAAGCGGGGGGAAAACCGGGGAGCTGTTTTTT
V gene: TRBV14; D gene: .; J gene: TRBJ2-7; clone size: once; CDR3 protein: CASSLNFYEQYF; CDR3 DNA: TGTGCCAGCAGCCTAAATTTCTACGAGCAGTACTTC
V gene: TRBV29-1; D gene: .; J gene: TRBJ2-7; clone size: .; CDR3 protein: CSVDYGLGHEQYF; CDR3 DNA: TGCAGCGTTGATTACGGGTTGGGGCACGAGCAGTACTTC
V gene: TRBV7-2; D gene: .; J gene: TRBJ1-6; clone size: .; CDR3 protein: CASSFMAGANSPLHF; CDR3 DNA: TGTGCCAGCAGCTTTATGGCAGGGGCGAATTCACCCCTCCACTTT
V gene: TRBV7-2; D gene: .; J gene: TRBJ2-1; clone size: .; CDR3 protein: CASSFSTLNEQFF; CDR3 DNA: TGTGCCAGCAGCTTCTCGACTCTGAATGAGCAGTTCTTC
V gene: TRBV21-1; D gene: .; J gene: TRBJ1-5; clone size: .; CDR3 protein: CASSETLGGLLSQPQHF; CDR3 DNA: TGTGCCAGCAGCGAAACACTTGGGGGGTTATTGAGTCAGCCCCAGCATTTT
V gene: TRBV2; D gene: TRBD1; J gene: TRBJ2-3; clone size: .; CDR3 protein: CASSQGTGSTDTQYF; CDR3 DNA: TGTGCCAGCAGCCAGGGGACAGGCAGCACAGATACGCAGTATTTT
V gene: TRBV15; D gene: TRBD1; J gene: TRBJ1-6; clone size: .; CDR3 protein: CATSRGDRDNPRLHF; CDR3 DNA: TGTGCCACCAGCAGAGGGGACAGGGACAACCCCCGCCTCCACTTT
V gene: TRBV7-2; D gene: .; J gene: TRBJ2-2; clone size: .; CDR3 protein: CARRDGGGNGELFF; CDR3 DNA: TGTGCCCGGCGGGATGGGGGTGGAAACGGGGAGCTGTTTTTT
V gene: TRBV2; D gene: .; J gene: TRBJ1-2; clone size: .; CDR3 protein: CASSGTALNYGYTF; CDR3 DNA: TGTGCCAGCAGTGGAACAGCACTTAACTATGGCTACACCTTC
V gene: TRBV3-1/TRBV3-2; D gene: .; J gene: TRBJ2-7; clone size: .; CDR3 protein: CASSQRYEQYF; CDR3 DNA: TGTGCCAGCAGCCAACGGTACGAGCAGTACTTC
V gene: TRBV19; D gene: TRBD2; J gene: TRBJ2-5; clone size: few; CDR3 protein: CASSSGGRRETQYF; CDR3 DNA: TGTGCCAGTAGCTCGGGGGGGAGGAGAGAGACCCAGTACTTC
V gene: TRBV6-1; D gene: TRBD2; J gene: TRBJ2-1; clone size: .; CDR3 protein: CASSEAGRSGGAHNEQFF; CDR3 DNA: TGTGCCAGCAGTGAAGCAGGTCGGAGCGGGGGGGCCCACAATGAGCAGTTCTTC
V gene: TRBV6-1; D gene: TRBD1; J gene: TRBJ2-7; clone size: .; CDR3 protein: CASSVWGDRVAYEQYF; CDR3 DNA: TGTGCCAGCAGTGTGTGGGGGGACAGGGTTGCTTACGAGCAGTACTTC
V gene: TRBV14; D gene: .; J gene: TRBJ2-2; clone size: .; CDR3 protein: CANLTGKVDTGELFF; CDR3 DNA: TGTGCCAACCTTACAGGGAAGGTGGACACCGGGGAGCTGTTTTTT
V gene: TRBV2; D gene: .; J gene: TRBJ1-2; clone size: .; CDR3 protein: CASSERQGLDGYTF; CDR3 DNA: TGTGCCAGCAGTGAACGGCAGGGGCTGGATGGCTACACCTTC
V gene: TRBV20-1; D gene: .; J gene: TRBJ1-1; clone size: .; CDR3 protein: CSASGPKGTEAFF; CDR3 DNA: TGCAGTGCTAGTGGGCCAAAGGGGACTGAAGCTTTCTTT
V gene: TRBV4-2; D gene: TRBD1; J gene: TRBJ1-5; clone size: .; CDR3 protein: CASSQVTGVDQPQHF; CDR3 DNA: TGTGCCAGCAGCCAAGTTACAGGGGTGGATCAGCCCCAGCATTTT